This TCR beta chain was identified during a study of blood T cell repertoires in COVID-19. Across the whole study: COVID-19 samples collected from the United States, Italy and Spain covered acute and convalescent phases.

As originally analysed: Estimates of nucleated cell counts were drawn from the amplification of reference gene primers. Sequencing was performed with immunoSEQ multiplex PCR; in TCRdb, only in-frame clones are kept and a portion is missing. Clone size and the V and J calls come from that table; the DNA yielded D and trimming. The sample shows approximately 68,000 clones, roughly 80% of them seen only once. The V gene end was trimmed by 3 bases and the J gene end by 8 bases; junction bases not matched to a gene: 7. The CDR3 consists of 15 residues. Per germline, CDR1 DFQATT and CDR2 SNEGSKA (reference sequence).

The clonotype originates from a woman in her 50s with acute or convalescent COVID-19. The rearrangement joins TRBV20-1 to TRBJ1-4; 12 bases are shared with TRBD1. The sequenced sample was peripheral blood. CDR3 residues: CSASPLGTGGEKLFF. The CDR3 DNA sequence: TGCAGTGCTAGTCCTCTCGGGACAGGGGGCGAAAAACTGTTTTTT.